This TCR beta chain comes out of a study of T cell changes during pregnancy in multiple sclerosis. Looked up from germline, CDR1 is SGDLS and CDR2 is YYNGEE. V was shortened by 1 base and J by 5 bases, with 17 bases between the two germline ends. The CDR3 spans 16 residues. TCRdb keeps only in-frame clones here, not all; method: immunoSEQ multiplex PCR. The sample consists of approximately 70,000 clones, 70% to 90% of them appearing once. The origin of this receptor is a female donor in good health, enrolled as a control in a pregnancy study. The source was peripheral blood, collected in the first trimester of pregnancy. The chain is built from TRBV9 and TRBJ2-3, with D possibly being TRBD2 (7 bases). The CDR3, as DNA: TGTGCCAGCAGCGTACGCGGGGGCGCCGGGATAGATACGCAGTATTTT. Its protein product is CASSVRGGAGIDTQYF.